The text below deals with one T cell receptor (beta chain). What it binds is not known. This CDR3 has 15 amino acids. V lost 1 base, J lost 6 bases, and 14 bases lay in between. Germline V gene lookup returns CDR1 SEHNR and CDR2 FQNEAQ (reference sequence). These data belong to a study of OX40 agonist ivuxolimab in advanced cancers. At the level of the study: Averaging roughly 60 years in age, with a range of 23 to 79, the cohort was about 86% male. Past anti-PD-1, anti-PD-L1 or anti-CTLA-4 therapy was accepted, and 30% to 50% had received some. Study-wide results and caveats: There were also nonresponders showing low normalized T-cell clonal expansion. At doses 0.1 to 3.0 mg/kg, CD4+ and CD8+ clones expanded.

TCRdb keeps only in-frame clones here, not all; method: immunoSEQ multiplex PCR. Of around 18,000 clones in the sample, roughly 91% were seen once. The rearrangement uses TRBV7-9 and TRBJ2-3; D is perhaps TRBD2 (5 bases). The sequencing used CD4+ or CD8+ T cells sorted from blood, collected in a trial of the OX40 agonist ivuxolimab. This clonotype was sampled from an adult with an advanced solid tumor such as melanoma, head and neck, liver or kidney cancer. This chain's CDR3 is CASSLGPAGSDTQYF. In DNA form, the CDR3 reads TGTGCCAGCAGCTTAGGGCCCGCGGGTTCGGATACGCAGTATTTT. The whole variable domain, filled in from reference TRBV7-9 and TRBJ2-3, reads DTGVSQNPRHKITKRGQNVTFRCDPISEHNRLYWYRQTLGQGPEFLTYFQNEAQLEKSRLLSDRFSAERPKGSFSTLEIQRTEQGDSAMYLCASSLGPAGSDTQYFGPGTRLTVL.